A single sample gave rise to the 10 T cell receptor beta chains below, sequenced in a study of CD8 T cells in Susac syndrome. cDNA came from about 0.51 to 1 ug RNA primed by random hexamers. A single record per CDR3 protein comes from TCRdb applying MiXCR to the immunoSEQ multiplex PCR reads. The repertoire has about 120,000 distinct CDR3 sequences, approximately 94% of them found once; the top ten carry about 0.089%. Source material: CD4+ T cells from PBMCs. Receptor source: a human donor in good health.

The chain links TRBV28 to TRBJ2-3; the D is unclear. This CDR3 contains 13 residues. Germline CDR1 MDHEN, CDR2 SYDVKM. Here the CDR3 DNA reads TGTGTGGCTGGCACCCATGGCACAGATACGCAGTATTTT. Its translation: CVAGTHGTDTQYF.

J is TRBJ1-1 and V is TRBV3-1; D ambiguous. Germline CDR1 reads LGHDT; CDR2 reads YNNKEL (reference sequence). The CDR3 covers 15 residues. V was pared by 7 bases and J by 0 bases, with 15 bases between. The CDR3 is CASTAGLTMNTEAFF. Written as DNA, the CDR3 is TGTGCCAGCACCGCGGGCCTCACGATGAACACTGAAGCTTTCTTT.

V and J are TRBV5-4 and TRBJ2-7; D gene unclear. The CDR3 covers 13 residues. Trimming removed 5 bases from V and 5 bases from J, with 14 bases in between. CDR1 is SGHNT and CDR2 is YYREEE in the germline V gene (reference sequence). This chain's CDR3 is CASRQAAVDEQYF. The DNA for the CDR3 is TGTGCCAGCAGGCAAGCCGCGGTCGACGAGCAGTACTTC.

V and J are TRBV6-6 and TRBJ1-5; D ambiguous. The CDR3 loop spans 15 amino acids. CDR1 and CDR2 from the germline V gene are MNHNY and SVGAGI (reference sequence). V was cut by 6 bases and J by 0 bases, with 12 bases left in between. For the CDR3, the DNA is TGTGCCAGCAGCACTCGGAGAGATAGCAATCAGCCCCAGCATTTT. Protein: CASSTRRDSNQPQHF.

V and J are TRBV12-3 or TRBV12-4 and TRBJ2-2, with 9 bases lining up with TRBD1. The length of the CDR3 is 14 residues. Losses at the gene ends were 9 bases for V and 5 bases for J; bases not matched to a gene: 7. CDR3 in amino acids: CASSSGTGTGELFF. CDR3 nucleotides: TGTGCCAGTTCGTCCGGGACAGGGACCGGGGAGCTGTTTTTT.

The V gene is TRBV3-1, the J gene TRBJ2-3; perhaps TRBD2 as D (5 bases). Per germline, CDR1 LGHDT and CDR2 YNNKEL (reference sequence). V dropped 1 base and J dropped 3 bases, with 11 bases sitting between them. The CDR3 spans 15 residues. This chain's CDR3 is CASSQVRIATDTQYF. The CDR3 coding sequence is TGTGCCAGCAGCCAAGTCCGAATAGCGACAGATACGCAGTATTTT.

The rearrangement joins TRBV5-1 to TRBJ2-7; TRBD2 matches 8 bases. CDR1 and CDR2 from the germline V gene are SGHRS and YFSETQ. This CDR3 has 18 residues. Unmatched junction bases numbered 14, after V lost 0 bases and J lost 3 bases. CDR3 loop: CASSLGPMSAGGGYEQYF. DNA for the CDR3: TGCGCCAGCAGCTTGGGCCCTATGTCGGCGGGAGGCGGCTACGAGCAGTACTTC. The entire variable domain, with the rest obtained from reference TRBV5-1 and TRBJ2-7, is as follows: KAGVTQTPRYLIKTRGQQVTLSCSPISGHRSVSWYQQTPGQGLQFLFEYFSETQRNKGNFPGRFSGRQFSNSRSEMNVSTLELGDSALYLCASSLGPMSAGGGYEQYFGPGTRLTVT.

The rearrangement joins TRBV20-1 to TRBJ2-3; TRBD1 is a possible D gene (5 bases). Trimming pared 3 bases from V and 1 base from J, leaving 11 bases between. The V gene's germline CDR1 is DFQATT and CDR2 SNEGSKA (reference sequence). The CDR3 extends over 14 amino acids. The DNA for the CDR3 is TGCAGTGCTAGTCCCTTAGGGGGCACAGATACGCAGTATTTT. Amino acids: CSASPLGGTDTQYF.

The chain employs TRBV18 and TRBJ2-5; possibly TRBD1 for D (6 bases). The germline gives CDR1 KGHSH, CDR2 LQKENI. V lost 3 bases and J lost 0, with 11 bases in between. The CDR3 has 15 residues. CDR3 coding DNA: TGTGCCAGCTCACCGAGGACAGCGTACCAAGAGACCCAGTACTTC. The encoded protein is CASSPRTAYQETQYF.

The chain is built from TRBV5-1 and TRBJ2-7; 8 bases are a match to TRBD1. V shed 3 bases and J 3 bases; nucleotides not matched to a gene: 2. Germline V gene sequence: CDR1 SGHRS, CDR2 YFSETQ. This CDR3 region has 13 residues. CDR3 sequence (DNA): TGCGCCAGCAGCTCGACAGGGGACTACGAGCAGTACTTC. Residues: CASSSTGDYEQYF.